Listed here are 14 T cell receptor beta chains from one sample, sequenced in a study of metastatic and nonmetastatic thyroid tumors. MiXCR reprocessed the PCR reads for TCRdb. Of about 40,000 clones in the sample, 15% to 20% were seen once. The entire patient cohort was treatment-naive prior to thyroid surgery. Sequencing was done on a sample of tumor tissue. The source is a female donor with papillary thyroid cancer or a benign thyroid nodule (not recorded which). Some clones in this sample may be carry-over from other donors' samples.

This clone was seen at least ten times. The chain recombines TRBV9 with TRBJ2-1; 7 bases fit TRBD2. Germline CDR1 reads SGDLS; CDR2 reads YYNGEE. The CDR3 contains 15 residues. V shed 0 bases and J 3 bases; nucleotides not matched to a gene: 3. The CDR3 sequence: CASSVAGEGYNEQFF. For the CDR3, the DNA is TGTGCCAGCAGCGTAGCTGGGGAGGGCTACAATGAGCAGTTCTTC.

This clone was detected a few times. The rearrangement joins TRBV29-1 to TRBJ2-3; no clear D. The ends were cut back, 1 base at V and 4 bases at J, with 6 bases in the middle. This CDR3 is 12 amino acids long. Germline values: CDR1 SQVTM, CDR2 ANQGSEA. The CDR3 DNA is TGCAGCGTTGAAGCGTCCCCAGATACGCAGTATTTT. This codes for CSVEASPDTQYF.

This clone was counted at least ten times. This sequence joins TRBV14 and TRBJ2-5; D gene ambiguous. Trimming pared 4 bases from V and 0 bases from J, leaving 15 bases between. Germline V lookup: CDR1 SGHDN, CDR2 FVKESK. The CDR3 loop spans 16 amino acids. In DNA, the CDR3 is TGTGCCAGCAGCCGCCAAGGAGTTTGGGACCAAGAGACCCAGTACTTC. This translates into CASSRQGVWDQETQYF.

This clone has a handful of counts. This sequence joins TRBV6-1 and TRBJ1-2; the D is unclear. With 7 bases removed from V and 5 bases from J, the gap between germline ends came to 17 bases. CDR3 size: 14 residues. The germline V gene encodes CDR1 MNHNS and CDR2 SASEGT. The CDR3 protein is CASIPGGGAYGYTF. The CDR3 DNA reads TGTGCCAGCATTCCGGGTGGCGGCGCTTATGGCTACACCTTC.

This clone was found a few times. A much larger clone lies one base from this, so it may be a read error. The CDR3 DNA follows: TGCGCCGGCAGCCGAACCGGGACCACCAATGAGCAGTTCTTC. Translation gives CAGSRTGTTNEQFF. The chain carries TRBV5-1 and TRBJ2-1; D may be TRBD1 or TRBD2 (5 bases each). CDR1 is SGHRS, CDR2 YFSETQ, per germline. The CDR3 is made up of 14 amino acids.

On this clone itself: This sequence may be a read error, since a much larger clone differs from it by one base. V usage is TRBV3-1 and J usage is TRBJ2-3; D is unclear. Per germline, CDR1 LGHDT and CDR2 YNNKEL (reference sequence). The CDR3 contains 16 residues. The V end lost 4 bases, the J end lost 0 bases, and 14 bases lay between the germline ends. CDR3 DNA: TGTGCCAGCAGCCCGGTACGTTGGTCTAGCACAGATACGCAGTATTTT. Translated, it gives CASSPVRWSSTDTQYF.

This clone has a handful of counts. A much larger clone differs by one base, so this may be a read error. The sample carries other DNA sequences with the same CDR3. The DNA of the CDR3 is TGCAGTGCTAGAGATCTGTCCGCAGACACGCAGTATTTT. It encodes CSARDLSADTQYF. The chain links TRBV20-1 to TRBJ2-3, with D unclear. CDR1 DFQATT and CDR2 SNEGSKA come from the germline V gene (reference sequence). The CDR3 has 13 amino acids.

The table lists this clone with many counts. The chain recombines TRBV20-1 with TRBJ1-6; tentative D call: TRBD1 (5 bases). Germline loops: CDR1 DFQATT, CDR2 SNEGSKA (reference sequence). Trimming pared 1 base from V and 9 bases from J, leaving 10 bases between. This CDR3 spans 13 amino acids. The CDR3 reads CSARGGVGSPLHF. The CDR3, as DNA: TGCAGTGCTAGAGGGGGGGTGGGTTCACCCCTCCACTTT.

This clone showed up many times. The chain recombines TRBV10-3 with TRBJ1-1; tentative D call: TRBD1 (6 bases). The length of the CDR3 is 14 residues. Trimming took 2 bases from V and 3 from J, leaving 10 bases between them. In germline, CDR1 is ENHRY, CDR2 SYGVKD. CDR3 sequence (DNA): TGTGCCATCAGTGAGCTACAGGGCTACACTGAAGCTTTCTTT. As protein: CAISELQGYTEAFF.

This clone was recorded many times. This chain joins TRBV19 and TRBJ2-1; 10 nucleotides match TRBD2. The ends lost 5 bases at V and 10 bases at J; junction bases unmatched: 8. The germline gives CDR1 LNHDA, CDR2 SQIVND (reference sequence). CDR3 length equals 14 residues. This chain's CDR3 is CASSSSGRAWEQFF. DNA of the CDR3: TGTGCCAGTAGTTCAAGCGGGAGGGCCTGGGAGCAGTTCTTC. The full variable domain, in which reference TRBV19 and TRBJ2-1 provide the parts outside the CDR3, is DGGITQSPKYLFRKEGQNVTLSCEQNLNHDAMYWYRQDPGQGLRLIYYSQIVNDFQKGDIAEGYSVSREKKESFPLTVTSAQKNPTAFYLCASSSSGRAWEQFFGPGTRLTVL.

The chain is built from TRBV5-1 and TRBJ2-7; TRBD1 matches 7 bases. This CDR3 is 14 amino acids long. V was clipped by 4 bases and J by 4 bases; unmatched bases: 8. The germline CDR1 and CDR2 sequences are SGHRS and YFSETQ. CDR3: CASSVGTANYEQYF. CDR3 bases: TGCGCCAGCAGCGTCGGGACAGCAAATTACGAGCAGTACTTC. Combining the CDR3 with reference TRBV5-1 and TRBJ2-7 gives the whole variable domain KAGVTQTPRYLIKTRGQQVTLSCSPISGHRSVSWYQQTPGQGLQFLFEYFSETQRNKGNFPGRFSGRQFSNSRSEMNVSTLELGDSALYLCASSVGTANYEQYFGPGTRLTVT.

The chain combines TRBV6-2 or TRBV6-3 with TRBJ1-6, with a weak D call TRBD1 (6 bases). The CDR3 runs 16 residues. Trimming cost V 7 bases and J 9 bases, with 22 bases left between them. The germline V gene encodes CDR1 MNHEY and CDR2 SVGEGT. The DNA for the CDR3 is TGTGCCAGCAACCTCGGGACATCCTCGTCGGGTTCACCCCTCCACTTT. Translated: CASNLGTSSSGSPLHF.

This clone was detected many times. This sequence joins TRBV27 and TRBJ2-7; 14 nucleotides match TRBD2. Germline V CDR1 and CDR2: MNHEY, SMNVEV (reference sequence). CDR3 length: 17 residues. Unmatched junction bases numbered 3, after V lost 0 bases and J lost 2 bases. CDR3 sequence reads: CASSLSGLAGATYEQYF. The CDR3 DNA follows: TGTGCCAGCAGTTTATCGGGACTAGCGGGAGCTACCTACGAGCAGTACTTC.

This clone was counted ten times or more. The chain uses TRBV19 and TRBJ1-6; possible D gene TRBD1, 5 bases. V lost 6 bases, J lost 3 bases, and 15 bases lay in between. The CDR3 runs to 16 residues. Germline CDR1 reads LNHDA; CDR2 reads SQIVND (reference sequence). Here the CDR3 DNA reads TGTGCCAGTAGGGGGGAGGCGTTTGACTATAATTCACCCCTCCACTTT. Translating it yields CASRGEAFDYNSPLHF.